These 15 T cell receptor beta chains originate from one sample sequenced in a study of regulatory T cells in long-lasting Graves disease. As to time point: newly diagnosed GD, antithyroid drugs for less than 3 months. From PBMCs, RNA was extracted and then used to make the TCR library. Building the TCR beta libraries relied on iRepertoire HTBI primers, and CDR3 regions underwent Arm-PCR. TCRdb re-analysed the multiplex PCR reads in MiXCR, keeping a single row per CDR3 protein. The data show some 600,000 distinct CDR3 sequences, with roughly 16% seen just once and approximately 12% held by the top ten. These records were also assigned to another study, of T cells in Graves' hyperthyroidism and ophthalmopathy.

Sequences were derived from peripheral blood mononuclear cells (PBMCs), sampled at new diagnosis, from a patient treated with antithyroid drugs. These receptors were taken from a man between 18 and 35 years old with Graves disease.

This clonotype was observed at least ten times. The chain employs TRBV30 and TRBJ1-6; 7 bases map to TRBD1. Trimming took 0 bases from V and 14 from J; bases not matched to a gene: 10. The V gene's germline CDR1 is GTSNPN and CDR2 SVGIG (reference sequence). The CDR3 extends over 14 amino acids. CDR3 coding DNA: TGTGCCTGGAGTGTAGGGGGGACAGTCGGGTCCCTCCACTTT. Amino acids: CAWSVGGTVGSLHF.

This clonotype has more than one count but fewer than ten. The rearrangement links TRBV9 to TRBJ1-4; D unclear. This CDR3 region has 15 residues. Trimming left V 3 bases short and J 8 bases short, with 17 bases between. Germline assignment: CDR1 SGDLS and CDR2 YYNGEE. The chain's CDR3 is CASSAQTSFEEKLFF. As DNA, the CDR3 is TGTGCCAGCAGCGCGCAGACCTCTTTTGAGGAAAAACTGTTTTTT.

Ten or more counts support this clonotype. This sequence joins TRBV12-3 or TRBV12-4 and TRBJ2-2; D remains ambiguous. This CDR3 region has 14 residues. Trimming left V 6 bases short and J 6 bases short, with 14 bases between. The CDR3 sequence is CASSPVVAAGELFF. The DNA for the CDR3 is TGTGCCAGCAGCCCAGTAGTGGCGGCCGGGGAGCTGTTTTTT.

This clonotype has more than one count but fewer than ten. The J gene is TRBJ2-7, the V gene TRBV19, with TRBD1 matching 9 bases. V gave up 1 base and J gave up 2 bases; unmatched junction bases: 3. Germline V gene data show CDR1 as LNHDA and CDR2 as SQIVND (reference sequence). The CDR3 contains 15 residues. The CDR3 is CASSIGGQGPYEQYF. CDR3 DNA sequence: TGTGCCAGTAGTATAGGGGGACAGGGACCCTACGAGCAGTACTTC.

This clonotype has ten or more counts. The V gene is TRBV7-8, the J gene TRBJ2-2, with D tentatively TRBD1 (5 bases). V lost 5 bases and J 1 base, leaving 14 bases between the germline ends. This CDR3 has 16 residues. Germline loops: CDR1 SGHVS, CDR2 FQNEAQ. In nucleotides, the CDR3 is TGTGCCAGCAGCACATACAGGATCCTGAACACCGGGGAGCTGTTTTTT. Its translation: CASSTYRILNTGELFF.

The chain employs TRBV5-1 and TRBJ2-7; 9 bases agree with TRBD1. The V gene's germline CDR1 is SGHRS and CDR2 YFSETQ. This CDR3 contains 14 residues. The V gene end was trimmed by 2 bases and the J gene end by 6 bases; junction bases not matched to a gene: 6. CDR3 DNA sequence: TGCGCCAGCAGCTTAACGGGACAGGGTGGCGAGCAGTACTTC. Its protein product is CASSLTGQGGEQYF.

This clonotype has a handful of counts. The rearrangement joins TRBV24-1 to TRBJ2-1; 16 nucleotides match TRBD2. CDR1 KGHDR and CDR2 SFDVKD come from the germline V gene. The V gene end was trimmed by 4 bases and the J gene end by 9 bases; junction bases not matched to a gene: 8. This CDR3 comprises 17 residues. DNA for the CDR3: TGTGCCACCAGTGAGTCCGGGACTAGCGGGAGGGGGAGTGAGCAGTTCTTC. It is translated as CATSESGTSGRGSEQFF.

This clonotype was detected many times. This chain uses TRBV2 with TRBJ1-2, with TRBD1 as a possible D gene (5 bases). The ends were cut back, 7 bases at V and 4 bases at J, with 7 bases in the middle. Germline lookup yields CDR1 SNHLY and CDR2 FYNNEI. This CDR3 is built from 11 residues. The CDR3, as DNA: TGTGCCAGCATGGGGGGCTATGGCTACACCTTC. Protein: CASMGGYGYTF. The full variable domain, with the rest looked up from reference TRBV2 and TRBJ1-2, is EPEVTQTPSHQVTQMGQEVILRCVPISNHLYFYWYRQILGQKVEFLVSFYNNEISEKSEIFDDQFSVERPDGSNFTLKIRSTKLEDSAMYFCASMGGYGYTFGSGTRLTVV.

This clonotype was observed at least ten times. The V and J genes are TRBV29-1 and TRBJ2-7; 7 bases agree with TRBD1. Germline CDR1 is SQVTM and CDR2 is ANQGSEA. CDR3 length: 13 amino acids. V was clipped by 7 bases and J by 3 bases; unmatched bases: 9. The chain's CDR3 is CSAGLGGGYEQYF. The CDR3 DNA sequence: TGCAGCGCCGGGTTAGGGGGCGGCTACGAGCAGTACTTC.

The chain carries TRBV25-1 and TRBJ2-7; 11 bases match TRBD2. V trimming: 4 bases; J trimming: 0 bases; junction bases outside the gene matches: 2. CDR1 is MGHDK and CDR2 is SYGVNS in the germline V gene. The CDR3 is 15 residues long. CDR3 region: CASSGGLADSYEQYF. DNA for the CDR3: TGTGCCAGCAGTGGGGGACTAGCGGACTCCTACGAGCAGTACTTC.

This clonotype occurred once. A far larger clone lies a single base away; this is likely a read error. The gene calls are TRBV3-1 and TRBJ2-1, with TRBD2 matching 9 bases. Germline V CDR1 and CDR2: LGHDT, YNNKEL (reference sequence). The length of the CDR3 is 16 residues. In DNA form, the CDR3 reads TGTGCCAGCAGTCCCGGACTAGCGTATGCCTACAATGGGCAGTTCTTC. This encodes CASSPGLAYAYNGQFF.

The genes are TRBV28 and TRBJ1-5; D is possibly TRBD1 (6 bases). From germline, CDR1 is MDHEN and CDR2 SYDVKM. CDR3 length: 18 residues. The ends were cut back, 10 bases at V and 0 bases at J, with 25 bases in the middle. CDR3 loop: CATYPSGHSPYSNQPQHF. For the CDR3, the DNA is TGTGCCACCTATCCCTCGGGACACTCGCCCTATAGCAATCAGCCCCAGCATTTT.

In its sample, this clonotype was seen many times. Here the CDR3 reads CASRPPATYEQYF. DNA for the CDR3: TGTGCCAGCAGACCCCCCGCCACCTACGAGCAGTACTTC. The chain joins TRBV6-1 to TRBJ2-7; D gene ambiguous. This CDR3 has 13 amino acids. V was cut by 6 bases and J by 2 bases, with 11 bases left in between. In germline, CDR1 is MNHNS, CDR2 SASEGT.

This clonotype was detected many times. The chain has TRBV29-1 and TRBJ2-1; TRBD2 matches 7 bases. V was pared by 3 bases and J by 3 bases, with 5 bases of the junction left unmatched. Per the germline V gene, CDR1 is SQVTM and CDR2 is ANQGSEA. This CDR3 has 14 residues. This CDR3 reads CSVEAGDIYNEQFF. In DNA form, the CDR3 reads TGCAGCGTTGAGGCGGGAGACATCTACAATGAGCAGTTCTTC.

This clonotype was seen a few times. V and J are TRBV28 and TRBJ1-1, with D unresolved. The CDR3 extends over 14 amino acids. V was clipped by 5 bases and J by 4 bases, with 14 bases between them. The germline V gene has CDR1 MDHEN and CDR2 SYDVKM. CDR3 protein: CASSNDRLPTEAFF. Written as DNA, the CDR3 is TGTGCCAGCAGTAACGACCGGTTACCCACTGAAGCTTTCTTT.